This entry lists 27 T cell receptor beta chains sequenced from one sample in a study of CD8 T cells in Susac syndrome. Random hexamers primed reverse transcription of about 0.5 to 1 ug RNA. TCRdb reanalysed the immunoSEQ multiplex PCR reads using MiXCR and keeps one entry per CDR3 protein. This sample yields about 120,000 distinct CDR3 sequences, of which about 94% are seen a single time; around 0.2% belongs to the top ten. Sequenced sample: CD8+ T cells from PBMCs. These receptors originate from a human donor with Susac syndrome.

The V and J genes are TRBV7-9 and TRBJ2-7, with 8 positions matching TRBD1. V gave up 4 bases and J gave up 4 bases; unmatched junction bases: 9. The germline gives CDR1 SEHNR, CDR2 FQNEAQ (reference sequence). The CDR3 contains 15 residues. CDR3 bases: TGTGCCAGCAGCTCCGGACAGGGCAATCCATACGAGCAGTACTTC. Translating gives CASSSGQGNPYEQYF.

The V gene is TRBV30, the J gene TRBJ2-1; no clear D gene. The CDR3 extends over 11 amino acids. V was shortened by 4 bases and J by 4 bases, with 5 bases between the two germline ends. Germline V gives CDR1 GTSNPN, CDR2 SVGIG (reference sequence). The CDR3 sequence: CAWTTYNEQFF. As DNA, the CDR3 is TGTGCCTGGACTACATACAATGAGCAGTTCTTC.

The chain recombines TRBV6-1 with TRBJ1-5; D is unresolved. This CDR3 is 14 amino acids long. The germline V gene encodes CDR1 MNHNS and CDR2 SASEGT. Trimming took 6 bases from V and 7 from J, leaving 16 bases between them. The CDR3 loop is CASRDPPAGQPQHF. In DNA form, the CDR3 reads TGTGCCAGCAGGGACCCGCCTGCAGGCCAGCCCCAGCATTTT.

The V call is TRBV27, the J call TRBJ1-1; perhaps TRBD1 as D (5 bases). Between the trimmed V and J ends, which lost 8 bases and 0 bases, there was a span of 10 bases. The CDR3 runs 13 residues. Germline-derived CDR1 and CDR2 are MNHEY and SMNVEV (reference sequence). CDR3: CASRQLLNTEAFF. In DNA form, the CDR3 reads TGTGCCAGCCGACAGCTTCTGAACACTGAAGCTTTCTTT.

This chain joins TRBV6-1 and TRBJ2-1; 9 positions match TRBD1. Germline V gives CDR1 MNHNS, CDR2 SASEGT. The V segment lost 6 bases and the J segment 3 bases; nucleotides outside the gene matches: 12. This CDR3 comprises 17 residues. The CDR3 bases are TGTGCCAGCAGACCCGGACAGGGGCCCCCCGGCTACAATGAGCAGTTCTTC. Translation: CASRPGQGPPGYNEQFF.

This chain connects TRBV27 to TRBJ2-7, with 10 bases that match TRBD1. Germline assignment: CDR1 MNHEY and CDR2 SMNVEV (reference sequence). CDR3 size: 16 residues. Trimming cost V 0 bases and J 2 bases; bases outside gene matches: 4. Written as DNA, the CDR3 is TGTGCCAGCAGTTTATCGGGGACAGGGGTTACCTACGAGCAGTACTTC. It specifies CASSLSGTGVTYEQYF.

The rearrangement uses TRBV30 and TRBJ1-6; tentative D call: TRBD1 (5 bases). The CDR3 spans 12 residues. V gave up 5 bases and J gave up 14 bases, with 16 bases separating them. Per germline, CDR1 GTSNPN and CDR2 SVGIG (reference sequence). The CDR3 region has the DNA TGTGCCTGGGGGACTCCACCGGAGGCCCTCCACTTT. It is translated as CAWGTPPEALHF.

The chain links TRBV30 to TRBJ1-2, with a possible D match to TRBD1 (6 bases). Trimming shortened V by 0 bases and J by 5 bases, and 22 bases separated the two germline ends. Germline V gene sequence: CDR1 GTSNPN, CDR2 SVGIG (reference sequence). This CDR3 region has 17 residues. The CDR3 is CAWSVPPPRGFYYGYTF. The DNA of the CDR3 is TGTGCCTGGAGTGTACCCCCCCCAAGGGGGTTTTATTATGGCTACACCTTC.

This chain joins TRBV27 and TRBJ2-7; possible D gene TRBD2, 5 bases. The CDR3 consists of 14 residues. V was cut by 4 bases and J by 6 bases, with 16 bases left in between. The germline CDR1 and CDR2 sequences are MNHEY and SMNVEV (reference sequence). The CDR3: CASSSLAWVREQYF. CDR3 DNA sequence: TGTGCCAGCAGTTCGCTAGCTTGGGTTCGCGAGCAGTACTTC.

For the CDR3, the DNA is TGTGCCAGCAGTTTTCTGACTAGCGGGGGGGCCTCCTACAATGAGCAGTTCTTC. This translates into CASSFLTSGGASYNEQFF. The chain links TRBV27 to TRBJ2-1; 14 positions agree with TRBD2. Trimming took 3 bases from V and 0 from J; bases not matched to a gene: 4. Germline V gene sequence: CDR1 MNHEY, CDR2 SMNVEV (reference sequence). CDR3 length equals 18 residues.

The chain employs TRBV20-1 and TRBJ2-1, with D possibly being TRBD1 or TRBD2 (6 bases each). The germline gives CDR1 DFQATT, CDR2 SNEGSKA (reference sequence). The length of the CDR3 is 13 residues. Trimming cost V 5 bases and J 7 bases, with 15 bases left between them. The CDR3 protein is CSAPPGGGNEQFF. As DNA, the CDR3 is TGCAGTGCTCCCCCCGGGGGCGGTAATGAGCAGTTCTTC.

The chain carries TRBV2 and TRBJ2-3; D is perhaps TRBD1 or TRBD2 (5 bases each). The CDR3 is 17 residues long. V lost 0 bases to trimming and J lost 2 bases, with 15 bases between them. Germline assignment: CDR1 SNHLY and CDR2 FYNNEI. The CDR3 is CASSEALQGVITDTQYF. CDR3 nucleotides: TGTGCCAGCAGTGAAGCGCTTCAGGGAGTTATCACAGATACGCAGTATTTT.

This clonotype was seen just once. The chain joins TRBV27 to TRBJ2-3, with D tentatively TRBD2 (6 bases). V was trimmed by 1 base and J by 4 bases, leaving 18 bases between them. The CDR3 is 17 amino acids. The germline CDR1 and CDR2 sequences are MNHEY and SMNVEV (reference sequence). CDR3 sequence reads: CASSLWAGSKFPDTQYF. CDR3 bases: TGTGCCAGCAGTTTATGGGCCGGGAGTAAATTTCCAGATACGCAGTATTTT.

The chain employs TRBV27 and TRBJ2-7; 7 nucleotides match TRBD1. This CDR3 comprises 14 residues. The trim removed 5 bases at V and 2 bases at J, leaving 6 bases unmatched. Germline loops: CDR1 MNHEY, CDR2 SMNVEV (reference sequence). CDR3 bases: TGTGCCAGCAGTCTAATTGGGACAGCCTACGAGCAGTACTTC. It translates to CASSLIGTAYEQYF.

J is TRBJ1-1 and V is TRBV4-1; D gene ambiguous. Trimming pared 1 base from V and 1 base from J, leaving 7 bases between. Germline values: CDR1 MGHRA, CDR2 YSYEKL. There are 14 residues in the CDR3. The CDR3 nucleotides are TGCGCCAGCAGCCAAGCCGAGGGGAACACTGAAGCTTTCTTT. This translates into CASSQAEGNTEAFF.

This chain connects TRBV4-2 to TRBJ2-7; possibly TRBD2 for D (5 bases). The CDR3 has 16 residues. Germline V gene lookup returns CDR1 LGHNA and CDR2 YNFKEQ. Trimming left V 0 bases short and J 1 base short, with 13 bases between. The CDR3 protein is CASSQEGMDWSYEQYF. The CDR3 DNA reads TGTGCCAGCAGCCAAGAAGGTATGGACTGGTCCTACGAGCAGTACTTC.

J is TRBJ1-4 and V is TRBV14; the D gene is possibly TRBD1 (5 bases). Germline lookup yields CDR1 SGHDN and CDR2 FVKESK. The CDR3 has 13 residues. V was clipped by 2 bases and J by 8 bases, with 9 bases between them. The CDR3 DNA is TGTGCCAGCAGCCAACGGGGGGGGGAAAAACTGTTTTTT. Translating it yields CASSQRGGEKLFF.

V is TRBV4-1 and J is TRBJ2-7; a weak D match, TRBD2 (6 bases). The ends were cut back, 1 base at V and 1 base at J, with 8 bases in the middle. The germline gives CDR1 MGHRA, CDR2 YSYEKL. This CDR3 contains 14 residues. Here the CDR3 reads CASSQGGVSYEQYF. The CDR3 bases are TGCGCCAGCAGCCAAGGCGGGGTTTCCTACGAGCAGTACTTC.

The chain links TRBV9 to TRBJ1-1; D uncertain. Germline V lookup: CDR1 SGDLS, CDR2 YYNGEE. The CDR3 loop spans 13 amino acids. V was trimmed by 2 bases and J by 0 bases, leaving 5 bases between them. The CDR3 region has the DNA TGTGCCAGCAGCGTCGACCTGAACACTGAAGCTTTCTTT. This gives the protein CASSVDLNTEAFF.

CDR3 loop: CASSQEGTGDLQPQHF. The CDR3 coding sequence is TGCGCCAGCAGCCAAGAGGGAACAGGGGACTTGCAGCCCCAGCATTTT. This rearrangement joins TRBV4-1 to TRBJ1-5; 7 nucleotides align to TRBD1. The germline V gene has CDR1 MGHRA and CDR2 YSYEKL. V shed 0 bases and J 7 bases; nucleotides not matched to a gene: 9. CDR3 length equals 16 residues.

V gene TRBV20-1 combines with J gene TRBJ1-1, with TRBD1 matching 7 bases. Germline assignment: CDR1 DFQATT and CDR2 SNEGSKA (reference sequence). The CDR3 length is 16 residues. J was trimmed by 0 bases and V by 6 bases; bases with no gene match: 13. The CDR3 region has the DNA TGCAGTGCGGGCGGGGACAGATCTTTTGTGAACACTGAAGCTTTCTTT. Amino acids: CSAGGDRSFVNTEAFF.

The chain uses TRBV29-1 and TRBJ2-5; D gene unclear. V lost 6 bases and J lost 2, with 10 bases in between. Per germline, CDR1 SQVTM and CDR2 ANQGSEA. The CDR3 loop spans 12 amino acids. The CDR3 loop is CSVPLTQETQYF. CDR3 in DNA: TGCAGCGTCCCCTTGACACAAGAGACCCAGTACTTC.

This clonotype was observed a single time. The genes are TRBV9 and TRBJ2-5; 8 positions agree with TRBD2. The CDR3 is 16 residues long. V dropped 2 bases and J dropped 3; count of bases not matched to a gene: 9. Germline CDR1 and CDR2: SGDLS and YYNGEE. The CDR3 sequence: CASSVVSGATEETQYF. As DNA, the CDR3 is TGTGCCAGCAGCGTGGTTAGCGGGGCGACTGAAGAGACCCAGTACTTC.

The chain recombines TRBV4-1 with TRBJ1-1; possibly TRBD1 for D (5 bases). V gave up 1 base and J gave up 1 base, with 10 bases separating them. The germline V gene encodes CDR1 MGHRA and CDR2 YSYEKL. The CDR3 has 15 residues. The CDR3 loop is CASSQGGAANTEAFF. The CDR3 DNA is TGCGCCAGCAGCCAAGGCGGGGCGGCGAACACTGAAGCTTTCTTT.

The V call is TRBV12-3 or TRBV12-4, the J call TRBJ2-7; tentative D call: TRBD2 (6 bases). This CDR3 contains 14 residues. V was clipped by 3 bases and J by 1 base, with 10 bases between them. CDR3 loop: CASSFGGQSYEQYF. Written as DNA, the CDR3 is TGTGCCAGCAGTTTTGGAGGGCAGTCCTACGAGCAGTACTTC.

This sequence joins TRBV6-5 and TRBJ2-5; D remains ambiguous. The V gene's germline CDR1 is MNHEY and CDR2 SVGAGI. V gave up 0 bases and J gave up 4 bases, with 3 bases separating them. CDR3 length: 12 residues. In DNA, the CDR3 is TGTGCCAGCAGTTACTCTGGAGAGACCCAGTACTTC. Its translation: CASSYSGETQYF.

The chain carries TRBV7-9 and TRBJ2-3, with 8 bases that match TRBD2. This CDR3 contains 17 residues. V trimming: 7 bases; J trimming: 3 bases; junction bases outside the gene matches: 15. Germline V gene data show CDR1 as SEHNR and CDR2 as FQNEAQ (reference sequence). CDR3 DNA sequence: TGTGCCAGCACCCCGGCCAACCCGGGGGGGCCGACAGATACGCAGTATTTT. It encodes CASTPANPGGPTDTQYF.